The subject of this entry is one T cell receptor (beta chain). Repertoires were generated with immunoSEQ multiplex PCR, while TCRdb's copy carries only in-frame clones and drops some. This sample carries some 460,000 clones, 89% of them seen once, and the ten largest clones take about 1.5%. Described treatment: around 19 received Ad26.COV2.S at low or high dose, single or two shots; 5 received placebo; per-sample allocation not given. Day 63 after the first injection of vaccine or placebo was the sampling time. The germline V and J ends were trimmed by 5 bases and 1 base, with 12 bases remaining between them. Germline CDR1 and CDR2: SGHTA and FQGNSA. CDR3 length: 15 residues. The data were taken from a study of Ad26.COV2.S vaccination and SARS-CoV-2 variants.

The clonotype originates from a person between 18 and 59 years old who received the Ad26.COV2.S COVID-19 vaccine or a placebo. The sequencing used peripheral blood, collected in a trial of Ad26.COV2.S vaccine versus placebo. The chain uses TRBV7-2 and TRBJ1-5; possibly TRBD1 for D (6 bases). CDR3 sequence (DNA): TGTGCCAGCAGCCTGGGACAAGTCAGCAATCAGCCCCAGCATTTT. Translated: CASSLGQVSNQPQHF.